This T cell receptor beta chain was identified in a study of T cells in Graves' hyperthyroidism and ophthalmopathy. PBMCs were collected from an approximately 9.3 ml volume of fresh peripheral blood. RNA transcripts were the template for amplifying TCR beta CDR3 regions. The HTBI primer set served for first-round RT-PCR of the TCR CDR3. MiXCR, applied by TCRdb to the multiplex PCR reads, yields one record per CDR3 protein. The sample shows almost 500,000 distinct CDR3 sequences, approximately 22% of them seen only once. Losses at the gene ends were 7 bases for V and 4 bases for J; bases not matched to a gene: 8. The CDR3 totals 14 residues. CDR1 is LNHDA, CDR2 SQIVND, per germline (reference sequence).

The source of this sequence is a woman in her seventies with Graves' ophthalmopathy. This chain connects TRBV19 to TRBJ1-2; 8 bases fit TRBD1. Sequencing was performed on blood. DNA for the CDR3: TGTGCCAGTATCCTAGGACAGGGACCCTATGGCTACACCTTC. This gives the protein CASILGQGPYGYTF. The variable domain in full, completed from reference TRBV19 and TRBJ1-2, reads DGGITQSPKYLFRKEGQNVTLSCEQNLNHDAMYWYRQDPGQGLRLIYYSQIVNDFQKGDIAEGYSVSREKKESFPLTVTSAQKNPTAFYLCASILGQGPYGYTFGSGTRLTVV.